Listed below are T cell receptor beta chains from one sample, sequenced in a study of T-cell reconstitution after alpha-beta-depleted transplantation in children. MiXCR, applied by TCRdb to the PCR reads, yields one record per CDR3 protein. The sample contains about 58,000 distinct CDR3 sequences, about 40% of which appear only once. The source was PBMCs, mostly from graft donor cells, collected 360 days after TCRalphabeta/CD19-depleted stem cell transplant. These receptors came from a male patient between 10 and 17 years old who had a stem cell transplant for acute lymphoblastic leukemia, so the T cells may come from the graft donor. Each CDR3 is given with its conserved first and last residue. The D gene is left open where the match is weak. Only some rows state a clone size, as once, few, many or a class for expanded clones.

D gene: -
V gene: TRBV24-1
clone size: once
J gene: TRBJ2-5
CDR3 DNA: TGTGCCACCAGTGATCGCCGTGGGGAGACCCAGTACTTC
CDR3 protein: CATSDRRGETQYF

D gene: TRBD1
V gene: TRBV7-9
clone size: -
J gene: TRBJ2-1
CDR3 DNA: TGTGCCAGCAGCTTGACAGGGGCCTCCTCCTACAATGAGCAGTTCTTC
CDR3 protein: CASSLTGASSYNEQFF

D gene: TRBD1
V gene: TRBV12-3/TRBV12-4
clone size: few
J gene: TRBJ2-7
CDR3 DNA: TGTGCCAGCAGTTTAGAAAGGGGGCTAAACGAGCAGTACTTC
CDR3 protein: CASSLERGLNEQYF

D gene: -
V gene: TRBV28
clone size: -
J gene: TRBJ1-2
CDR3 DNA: TGTGCCAGCAGTTCCAACGGACACTATGGCTACACCTTC
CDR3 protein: CASSSNGHYGYTF

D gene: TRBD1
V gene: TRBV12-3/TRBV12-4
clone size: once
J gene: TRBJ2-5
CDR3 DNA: TGTGCCAGCAGTGGCAGGACAGGGTGGGAACGAGAGACCCAGTACTTC
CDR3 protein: CASSGRTGWERETQYF

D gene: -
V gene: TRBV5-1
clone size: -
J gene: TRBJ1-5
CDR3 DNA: TGCGCCAGCAGCTTGGCCCCGGGTACTCAGCCCCAGCATTTT
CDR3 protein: CASSLAPGTQPQHF

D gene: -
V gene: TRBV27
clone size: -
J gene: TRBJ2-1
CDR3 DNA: TGTGCCAGCAGTACCCTTTTCCCGAGGAGTGAGAGCCACAATGAGCAGTTCTTC
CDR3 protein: CASSTLFPRSESHNEQFF

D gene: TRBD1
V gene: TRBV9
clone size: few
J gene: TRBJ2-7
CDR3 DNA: TGTGCCAGCAGCGTAGGAGGGACAGAGTCCTACGAGCAGTACTTC
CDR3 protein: CASSVGGTESYEQYF

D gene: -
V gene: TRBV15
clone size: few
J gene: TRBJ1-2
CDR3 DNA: TGTGCCACCAGCAGTGACAGCTATGGCTACACCTTC
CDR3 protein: CATSSDSYGYTF

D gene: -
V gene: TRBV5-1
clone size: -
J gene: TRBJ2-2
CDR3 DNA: TGCGCCAGCAGCTTGCACCGGGACCCGGGGACCGGGGAGCTGTTTTTT
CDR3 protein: CASSLHRDPGTGELFF

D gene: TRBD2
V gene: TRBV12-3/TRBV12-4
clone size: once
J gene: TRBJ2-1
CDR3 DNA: TGTGCCAGCAGAGGGACTAGCGGGGAACCCTACAATGAGCAGTTCTTC
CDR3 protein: CASRGTSGEPYNEQFF

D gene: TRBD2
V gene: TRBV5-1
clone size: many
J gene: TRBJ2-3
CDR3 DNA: TGCGCCAGCAGCTTGACGGGAGGGCCTGCTAGCACAGATACGCAGTATTTT
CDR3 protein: CASSLTGGPASTDTQYF

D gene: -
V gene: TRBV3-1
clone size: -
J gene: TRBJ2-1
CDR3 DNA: TGTGCCAGCAGCCAAGAGTTCCGCACGTACCCATACAATGAGCAGTTCTTC
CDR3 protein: CASSQEFRTYPYNEQFF

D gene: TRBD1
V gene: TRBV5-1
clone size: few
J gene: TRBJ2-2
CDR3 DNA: TGCGCCAGCAGCGAAGGGACAGAGACCGGGGAGCTGTTTTTT
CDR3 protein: CASSEGTETGELFF

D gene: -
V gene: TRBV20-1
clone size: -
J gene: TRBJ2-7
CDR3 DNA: TGCAGTGCTAAATTTGACGAGCAGTACTTC
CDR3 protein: CSAKFDEQYF

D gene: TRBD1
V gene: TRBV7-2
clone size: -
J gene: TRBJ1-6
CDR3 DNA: TGTGCCAGCAGCTTGGTGAAGGGGGCGGTGAATTCACCCCTCCACTTT
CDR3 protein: CASSLVKGAVNSPLHF

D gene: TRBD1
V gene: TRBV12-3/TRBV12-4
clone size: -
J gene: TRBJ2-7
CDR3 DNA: TGTGCCAGCAGTTCGGACAGGTACGAGCAGTACTTC
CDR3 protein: CASSSDRYEQYF